The TCR beta chain under discussion was sequenced for a study of cytomegalovirus exposure and HLA in healthy donors. The study ran its PCR with 60 Vbeta and 13 Jbeta primers. How the authors handled the data: As a later analysis found, there were approximately 80 million unique TCR beta chains, of which some 9.9 million were shared. The data were produced by immunoSEQ multiplex PCR, yet TCRdb's version contains in-frame clones alone and is incomplete. That table gives V, J and clone size, and the DNA gave D and trimming. The sample includes a few hundred thousand clones, roughly 90% of them seen just once. Study-level results: The study designated roughly 150 TCR beta chains cytomegalovirus-associated. As confirmed in vitro, three CMV-associated chains were specific for CMV antigens.

Trimming stripped 5 bases from V and 1 base from J, with 20 bases between. The CDR3 has 17 residues. The V gene's germline CDR1 is MNHEY and CDR2 SMNVEV (reference sequence). Regarding this clone: The antigen is not known.

The clonotype comes from a woman aged 18 to 35 in good health and CMV-seronegative. The specimen was PBMCs. This chain uses TRBV27 with TRBJ1-2; no firm D call. CDR3 DNA: TGTGCCAGCAGTCCTAACGGGGAGTCCCCACTTAACTATGGCTACACCTTC. Encoded protein: CASSPNGESPLNYGYTF.